Here is one T cell receptor (beta chain) with its context. Antigen unknown. This sample is drawn from a study of cytomegalovirus exposure and HLA in healthy donors. The CDR3 totals 16 residues. V was cut by 1 base and J by 2 bases, with 14 bases left in between. Germline V CDR1 and CDR2: SGHTA, FQGNSA. Method: immunoSEQ multiplex PCR; TCRdb's copy keeps in-frame clones and lacks some. The data show roughly 120,000 clones, around 89% seen once. The donors belonged to the roughly 110-subject validation cohort, separate from the roughly 670-subject first cohort. Whole-study findings and limits: Generally TCR sequences proved uncommon, though certain public TCRs appeared in numerous donors. The investigators catalogued under 200 TCR beta chains as cytomegalovirus-associated. A few CMV-associated chains were confirmed in vitro to be specific for CMV antigens.

Source material: PBMCs. V usage is TRBV7-2 and J usage is TRBJ1-2; D gene unclear. This TCR derives from a woman in her late teens or twenties in good health and CMV-seropositive. In DNA form, the CDR3 reads TGTGCCAGCAGCTTAGGGGTCAGGAGGTTAAACTATGGCTACACCTTC. It is translated as CASSLGVRRLNYGYTF. The full variable domain, rest sourced from reference TRBV7-2 and TRBJ1-2, is GAGVSQSPSNKVTEKGKDVELRCDPISGHTALYWYRQSLGQGLEFLIYFQGNSAPDKSGLPSDRFSAERTGGSVSTLTIQRTQQEDSAVYLCASSLGVRRLNYGYTFGSGTRLTVV.